This TCR beta chain appears in the sequencing data of a study of cytomegalovirus exposure and HLA in healthy donors. PCR involved 60 Vbeta and 13 Jbeta primers. TCRdb's copy holds only in-frame clones and misses some; the assay was immunoSEQ multiplex PCR. The repertoire holds about 150,000 clones, with roughly 77% as singletons. The sequencing input was PBMCs. The origin of this receptor is a human donor in good health.

The CDR3 loop is CASSQEQGSVTEAFF. For the CDR3, the DNA is TGTGCCAGCAGCCAAGAGCAGGGATCTGTCACTGAAGCTTTCTTT. The rearrangement uses TRBV4-2 and TRBJ1-1; D may be TRBD1 (5 bases). The CDR3 is made up of 15 amino acids. In germline, CDR1 is LGHNA, CDR2 YNFKEQ. V was trimmed by 0 bases and J by 4 bases, leaving 12 bases between them.